This T cell receptor (beta chain) was sequenced in a study of shared clonotypes between healthy human individuals. Across the whole study: CD8 memory received one plate per donor, CD8 naive two, CD4 memory three and CD4 naive three.

Donors were Caucasian adults residing in Nashville, Tennessee, USA. The assay was immunoSEQ multiplex PCR, and TCRdb's table has in-frame clones only and misses some. The data show over 75,000 clones, 60% to 75% seen once. This clone has only one observation. The specimen sequenced was memory CD8+ T cells sorted from blood. Noted subset: CD45RO+ cells pooled with CCR7-negative TemRA cells. The sequence was obtained from a man aged 25 to 45 in good health.

CDR3 protein: CASSLPTFTDTQYF. CDR3 bases: TGTGCCAGCAGCTTGCCGACTTTCACAGATACGCAGTATTTT. The V call is TRBV5-5, the J call TRBJ2-3; no firm D call. The CDR3 runs 14 residues. Trimming removed 1 base at V and 2 bases at J, with 8 bases between. Per germline, CDR1 SGHKS and CDR2 YYEKEE (reference sequence). Supplemented by reference TRBV5-5 and TRBJ2-3, the full variable domain reads DAGVTQSPTHLIKTRGQQVTLRCSPISGHKSVSWYQQVLGQGPQFIFQYYEKEERGRGNFPDRFSARQFPNYSSELNVNALLLGDSALYLCASSLPTFTDTQYFGPGTRLTVL.